Below, 20 T cell receptor beta chains from the same sample are listed, as sequenced in a study of cytomegalovirus exposure and HLA in healthy donors. Use of 60 Vbeta and 13 Jbeta primers characterized the PCR. Assay used: immunoSEQ multiplex PCR; TCRdb lists only in-frame clones, some missing. The sample has roughly 120,000 clones; 65% to 85% are singletons. The source material was PBMCs. The receptors originated from a man in his fifties in good health and CMV-seronegative.

The chain links TRBV5-1 to TRBJ1-5, with a possible D match to TRBD1 (5 bases). V lost 0 bases and J 7 bases, leaving 14 bases between the germline ends. Germline V gene sequence: CDR1 SGHRS, CDR2 YFSETQ. This CDR3 has 15 residues. The CDR3 nucleotides read TGCGCCAGCAGCTTGGGAACAGGAATTGGCCAGCCCCAGCATTTT. Its protein is CASSLGTGIGQPQHF.

This clone was recorded once. V is TRBV5-4 and J is TRBJ2-5; TRBD2 aligns across 10 bases. The J call may be wrong; the DNA end is better matched by TRBJ2-7. The CDR3 has 15 amino acids. Germline values: CDR1 SGHNT, CDR2 YYREEE (reference sequence). The CDR3 sequence is CASTPGTSVTYEQYF. CDR3 DNA: TGTGCCAGCACACCCGGGACTAGCGTCACCTACGAGCAGTACTTC.

The gene calls are TRBV19 and TRBJ1-2, with unresolved D. The V and J ends lost 7 bases and 7 bases respectively, with 19 bases between them. CDR3 length: 14 amino acids. The germline CDR1 and CDR2 sequences are LNHDA and SQIVND (reference sequence). For the CDR3, the DNA is TGTGCCAGTATCTATAGGGCGGGAACGGTTGGCTACACCTTC. Encoded protein: CASIYRAGTVGYTF.

CDR3 bases: TGTGCTAGTGGTCAAGGGGTCAGGGAAAATCAGCCCCAGCATTTT. Its protein product is CASGQGVRENQPQHF. This sequence joins TRBV12-5 and TRBJ1-5; a weak D match, TRBD1 (5 bases). Germline CDR1 reads LGHNT; CDR2 reads FRNRAP. CDR3 length equals 15 residues. Trimming left V 5 bases short and J 4 bases short, with 15 bases between.

This chain joins TRBV28 and TRBJ1-1, with TRBD1 as a possible D gene (5 bases). Trimming took off 8 bases at V and 7 bases at J, with 11 bases between the two ends. CDR3 length: 11 amino acids. Germline values: CDR1 MDHEN, CDR2 SYDVKM. CDR3 nucleotide sequence: TGTGCCAGCGGAGCAGGGTTTGAAGCTTTCTTT. This codes for CASGAGFEAFF.

CDR3 nucleotides: TGTGCCAGCAGTGAATCCGGTACCGGGGAGCTGTTTTTT. Translating gives CASSESGTGELFF. The V call is TRBV6-1, the J call TRBJ2-2; no definite D call. The CDR3 runs to 13 residues. Trimming cost V 2 bases and J 5 bases, with 6 bases left between them. The V gene's germline CDR1 is MNHNS and CDR2 SASEGT.

This sequence joins TRBV7-9 and TRBJ2-7, with a tentative D call TRBD2 (5 bases). Deletions cut 3 bases from V and 2 bases from J, with 17 bases between. The germline CDR1 and CDR2 sequences are SEHNR and FQNEAQ (reference sequence). The CDR3 is made up of 16 amino acids. The CDR3 loop is CASSFNRGVQTYEQYF. DNA for the CDR3: TGTGCCAGCAGCTTCAATCGGGGAGTCCAGACCTACGAGCAGTACTTC.

The gene calls are TRBV28 and TRBJ1-1; 8 nucleotides align to TRBD1. CDR1 and CDR2 from the germline V gene are MDHEN and SYDVKM. J was trimmed by 11 bases and V by 7 bases; bases with no gene match: 12. There are 13 residues in the CDR3. The CDR3 DNA reads as TGTGCCAGCAATCCAGGACAGGGTTTCCATGCTTTCTTT. Translation: CASNPGQGFHAFF.

The chain is built from TRBV28 and TRBJ1-5; no clear D. The CDR3 is 19 residues long. Germline CDR1 and CDR2: MDHEN and SYDVKM. Trimming pared 6 bases from V and 0 bases from J, leaving 24 bases between. As DNA, the CDR3 is TGTGCCAGCAGCCACGGACTGCCCCCCGGCCAGTCTAGCAATCAGCCCCAGCATTTT. Translated, it gives CASSHGLPPGQSSNQPQHF.

This clone was seen a single time. The chain has TRBV7-3 and TRBJ2-3, with 8 bases identical to TRBD2. Per germline, CDR1 SGHTA and CDR2 FQGTGA. J gave up 5 bases and V 5 bases, and 12 bases lay outside the gene matches. The CDR3 is 16 amino acids. This CDR3 is CASSPLGGGPGDTQYF. The CDR3 DNA reads as TGTGCCAGCAGCCCCCTCGGGGGGGGTCCGGGAGATACGCAGTATTTT.

The chain recombines TRBV5-1 with TRBJ2-5; possibly TRBD1 for D (5 bases). The CDR3 is made up of 16 amino acids. The V gene's germline CDR1 is SGHRS and CDR2 YFSETQ. The V and J ends lost 6 bases and 1 base respectively, with 19 bases between them. This CDR3 is CASTSLGQGLQETQYF. The CDR3 region has the DNA TGCGCCAGCACCTCCCTCGGGCAGGGCCTCCAAGAGACCCAGTACTTC.

The rearrangement joins TRBV28 to TRBJ2-7; 8 nucleotides align to TRBD1. Germline lookup yields CDR1 MDHEN and CDR2 SYDVKM. V trimming: 7 bases; J trimming: 3 bases; junction bases outside the gene matches: 5. The CDR3 covers 13 residues. The CDR3 DNA reads as TGTGCCAGCACCATAGGACAGGGCTACGAGCAGTACTTC. Protein product: CASTIGQGYEQYF. The full variable domain, completed using reference TRBV28 and TRBJ2-7, is DVKVTQSSRYLVKRTGEKVFLECVQDMDHENMFWYRQDPGLGLRLIYFSYDVKMKEKGDIPEGYSVSREKKERFSLILESASTNQTSMYLCASTIGQGYEQYFGPGTRLTVT.

V and J are TRBV6-1 and TRBJ1-3; D is possibly TRBD1 (5 bases). This CDR3 spans 13 amino acids. Trimming shortened V by 10 bases and J by 0 bases, and 10 bases separated the two germline ends. Germline loops: CDR1 MNHNS, CDR2 SASEGT. The CDR3 DNA reads as TGTGCCATCCAGGGTATCTCTGGAAACACCATATATTTT. This translates into CAIQGISGNTIYF.

The chain has TRBV29-1 and TRBJ1-5, with 8 bases lining up with TRBD1. With 5 bases clipped from V and 6 bases from J, the junction kept 6 bases outside the gene matches. The CDR3 has 13 residues. Germline V gives CDR1 SQVTM, CDR2 ANQGSEA. As DNA, the CDR3 is TGCAGCGTTCGTCAGGGGGCGGGTCAGCCCCAGCATTTT. As protein: CSVRQGAGQPQHF. The entire variable domain, with the rest obtained from reference TRBV29-1 and TRBJ1-5, is as follows: SAVISQKPSRDICQRGTSLTIQCQVDSQVTMMFWYRQQPGQSLTLIATANQGSEATYESGFVIDKFPISRPNLTFSTLTVSNMSPEDSSIYLCSVRQGAGQPQHFGDGTRLSIL.

The chain joins TRBV5-1 to TRBJ2-3, with a weak D call TRBD2 (5 bases). Germline V gene data show CDR1 as SGHRS and CDR2 as YFSETQ. Trimming shortened V by 3 bases and J by 6 bases, and 8 bases separated the two germline ends. There are 12 residues in the CDR3. This CDR3 is CASSSRRDTQYF. For the CDR3, the DNA is TGCGCCAGCAGCTCCCGGAGGGATACGCAGTATTTT.

The V call is TRBV9, the J call TRBJ2-1; D ambiguous. Germline values: CDR1 SGDLS, CDR2 YYNGEE. The ends were cut back, 0 bases at V and 3 bases at J, with 4 bases in the middle. This CDR3 contains 13 residues. The CDR3 region has the DNA TGTGCCAGCAGCGTAGATATCTACAATGAGCAGTTCTTC. Amino acids: CASSVDIYNEQFF.

This clone was observed a handful of times. CDR3 sequence reads: CASSWGDTEAFF. CDR3 in DNA: TGTGCCAGCAGCTGGGGGGACACTGAAGCTTTCTTT. The rearrangement uses TRBV9 and TRBJ1-1; D perhaps matches TRBD1 (5 bases). V was cut by 4 bases and J by 3 bases, with 7 bases left in between. This CDR3 is built from 12 residues. Germline values: CDR1 SGDLS, CDR2 YYNGEE.

This clone has more than one count but fewer than ten. This chain links TRBV18 with TRBJ2-1, with TRBD1 matching over 8 bases. With 0 bases clipped from V and 1 base from J, the junction kept 2 bases outside the gene matches. Per the germline V gene, CDR1 is KGHSH and CDR2 is LQKENI. The CDR3 totals 16 residues. The CDR3 region is CASSPPNRGSYNEQFF. The CDR3 region has the DNA TGTGCCAGCTCACCACCGAACAGGGGGTCCTACAATGAGCAGTTCTTC.

The chain employs TRBV5-1 and TRBJ1-1, with a weak D call TRBD1 (5 bases). CDR3 length equals 16 residues. Trimming pared 0 bases from V and 1 base from J, leaving 13 bases between. Germline values: CDR1 SGHRS, CDR2 YFSETQ. CDR3 sequence (DNA): TGCGCCAGCAGCTTGGAGGGTCGGACACGGAACACTGAAGCTTTCTTT. This gives the protein CASSLEGRTRNTEAFF.

The chain combines TRBV6-1 with TRBJ1-4; D may be TRBD1 (6 bases). Trimming took off 10 bases at V and 8 bases at J, with 17 bases between the two ends. Germline-derived CDR1 and CDR2 are MNHNS and SASEGT. The CDR3 is made up of 13 amino acids. The DNA of the CDR3 is TGTGCCACCGCGGGGGACACTAGAGAAAAACTGTTTTTT. The encoded protein is CATAGDTREKLFF.